The TCR beta chain under discussion was sequenced for a study of cytomegalovirus exposure and HLA in healthy donors. Findings of the study overall: Using the classifier, cytomegalovirus status was reportedly diagnosed with high specificity and sensitivity.

Generated by immunoSEQ multiplex PCR, the TCRdb table keeps only in-frame clones and is missing some. The sample records about 160,000 clones, approximately 86% being singletons. Concerning this clone: What it binds is unknown.

The clonotype originates from a woman under 30 in good health and CMV-seronegative. Source material: PBMCs.

CDR3 loop: CATSRGQGNTEAFF. As DNA, the CDR3 is TGTGCCACCAGCAGGGGACAGGGGAACACTGAAGCTTTCTTT. The chain has TRBV15 and TRBJ1-1; 9 nucleotides match TRBD1. Per germline, CDR1 LNHNV and CDR2 YYDKDF (reference sequence). The CDR3 is 14 amino acids. V trimming: 3 bases; J trimming: 1 base; junction bases outside the gene matches: 0.